This entry lists 19 T cell receptor beta chains sequenced from one sample in a study of vaccination and CD4 T cells after COVID-19. Antigens of these TCRs are unknown. Treatment denoted: roughly 10-day PBMC culture with coronavirus spike peptide pools or control peptides (ViraFEST assay). The unexposed donor provided CD4+ T cells, which were taken before the COVID-19 pandemic (2011-2018). Sequenced with the Oncomine TCR Beta short-read assay was DNA taken from cultured CD4+ T cells. TCRdb recomputed calls from the PCR reads with MiXCR, one row per CDR3 protein. The sample lists some 7,000 distinct CDR3 sequences, 41% seen once, with around 34% in the top ten. Sequencing was performed on CD4+ T cells from blood, cultured in vitro. The receptor source for this set is a human donor in good health.

This clonotype turned up a few times. J is TRBJ1-6 and V is TRBV6-2 or TRBV6-3; a possible D gene is TRBD1 (5 bases). V was shortened by 10 bases and J by 7 bases, with 17 bases between the two germline ends. This CDR3 region has 14 residues. CDR1 and CDR2 (germline): MNHEY, SVGEGT. Written as DNA, the CDR3 is TGTGCCACACGATTTGGACATTTAAATTCACCCCTCCACTTT. It specifies CATRFGHLNSPLHF.

This clonotype was counted between two and nine times. J is TRBJ1-1 and V is TRBV5-1, with D hard to call. The CDR3 sequence is 17 residues long. Per the germline V gene, CDR1 is SGHRS and CDR2 is YFSETQ. The V and J ends lost 1 base and 0 bases respectively, with 16 bases between them. The CDR3 DNA reads as TGCGCCAGCAGCTTGCACAGTGCCGGCATAATGAACACTGAAGCTTTCTTT. This sequence encodes CASSLHSAGIMNTEAFF.

The chain uses TRBV7-9 and TRBJ1-2; 7 bases fit TRBD1. Per germline, CDR1 SEHNR and CDR2 FQNEAQ (reference sequence). The CDR3 has 13 amino acids. J lost 5 bases, V lost 5 bases, and 5 bases had no gene match. The CDR3 sequence: CASSPTGRYGYTF. The CDR3 bases are TGTGCCAGCAGCCCGACAGGGAGGTATGGCTACACCTTC.

The V gene is TRBV7-9, the J gene TRBJ1-1; D is ambiguous. Between the trimmed V and J ends, which lost 0 bases and 6 bases, there was a span of 8 bases. This CDR3 region has 13 residues. Germline V gene data show CDR1 as SEHNR and CDR2 as FQNEAQ (reference sequence). The CDR3 nucleotides are TGTGCCAGCAGCTTAGCCCGAGGAGCTGAAGCTTTCTTT. Its protein is CASSLARGAEAFF.

V usage is TRBV9 and J usage is TRBJ1-2; the match to TRBD1 covers 8 bases. CDR3 size: 13 residues. The germline V gene has CDR1 SGDLS and CDR2 YYNGEE. Unmatched junction bases numbered 7, after V lost 4 bases and J lost 8 bases. Here the CDR3 DNA reads TGTGCCAGCAGCTCACAGACAGGGGACGGCTACACCTTC. Translating gives CASSSQTGDGYTF.

This clonotype was observed a single time. V gene TRBV6-1 combines with J gene TRBJ1-1, with D uncertain. Trimming stripped 4 bases from V and 1 base from J, with 7 bases between. The CDR3 is 13 amino acids. The germline CDR1 and CDR2 sequences are MNHNS and SASEGT. The CDR3 sequence: CASSVKENTEAFF. Here the CDR3 DNA reads TGTGCCAGCAGTGTTAAAGAGAACACTGAAGCTTTCTTT.

The V gene is TRBV7-9, the J gene TRBJ2-5; D gene ambiguous. Trimming left V 2 bases short and J 1 base short, with 8 bases between. Germline V gene sequence: CDR1 SEHNR, CDR2 FQNEAQ (reference sequence). This CDR3 has 14 amino acids. The CDR3 DNA follows: TGTGCCAGCAGCTTATTGGACCTCCAAGAGACCCAGTACTTC. This encodes CASSLLDLQETQYF.

By sample share, this clonotype is large (0.1 to 1%). The chain links TRBV6-1 to TRBJ2-7; TRBD1 is a possible D gene (5 bases). Germline V gives CDR1 MNHNS, CDR2 SASEGT. V lost 8 bases and J lost 2, with 13 bases in between. CDR3 size: 13 residues. This CDR3 is CASQGLSPYEQYF. The DNA of the CDR3 is TGTGCCAGCCAGGGCCTATCCCCCTACGAGCAGTACTTC.

This clonotype was picked up a small number of times. This chain joins TRBV4-2 and TRBJ2-5, with TRBD2 matching 12 bases. CDR3 length: 18 amino acids. Germline loops: CDR1 LGHNA, CDR2 YNFKEQ. V shed 2 bases and J 2 bases; nucleotides not matched to a gene: 9. The CDR3 region has the DNA TGTGCCAGCAGCCAACAGGGGGCGCTAGCGGGGGGGCAAGAGACCCAGTACTTC. This sequence encodes CASSQQGALAGGQETQYF.

This clonotype was observed a few times. The chain carries TRBV19 and TRBJ1-2; 8 positions match TRBD1. V lost 4 bases and J lost 5; bases outside the gene matches: 6. Per the germline V gene, CDR1 is LNHDA and CDR2 is SQIVND (reference sequence). CDR3 size: 14 residues. The CDR3 spells CASSNPGQEYGYTF. The CDR3 bases are TGTGCCAGTAGTAATCCGGGACAGGAATATGGCTACACCTTC.

This clonotype has more than one count but fewer than ten. This sequence joins TRBV19 and TRBJ2-7; no firm D call. Germline V gives CDR1 LNHDA, CDR2 SQIVND (reference sequence). The CDR3 runs to 13 residues. V was trimmed by 3 bases and J by 2 bases, leaving 8 bases between them. The CDR3 DNA reads as TGTGCCAGTAGTATGGCGGTTACCTACGAGCAGTACTTC. Protein sequence: CASSMAVTYEQYF.

A word on this clonotype: Just one base apart from a much larger clone, this may be a read error. The CDR3: CATGRDRVASGNTIYF. In DNA form, the CDR3 reads TGTGCCACCGGCAGAGATCGGGTAGCCTCTGGAAACACCATATATTTT. The genes are TRBV15 and TRBJ1-3; D call uncertain. In germline, CDR1 is LNHNV, CDR2 YYDKDF (reference sequence). The CDR3 runs to 16 residues.

The chain has TRBV30 and TRBJ2-5; 10 bases agree with TRBD1. Germline-derived CDR1 and CDR2 are GTSNPN and SVGIG (reference sequence). Unmatched junction bases numbered 5, after V lost 2 bases and J lost 5 bases. The CDR3 is made up of 14 amino acids. This CDR3 reads CAWSSGTGVETQYF. The CDR3 coding sequence is TGTGCCTGGAGTTCCGGGACAGGGGTGGAGACCCAGTACTTC.

The V and J genes are TRBV19 and TRBJ2-5; D is undetermined. This CDR3 region has 13 residues. Germline V gene sequence: CDR1 LNHDA, CDR2 SQIVND (reference sequence). Trimming removed 3 bases at V and 3 bases at J, with 8 bases between. The chain's CDR3 is CASSIARKETQYF. CDR3 DNA: TGTGCCAGTAGTATTGCCAGAAAAGAGACCCAGTACTTC.

A single count supports this clonotype. The J gene is TRBJ2-5, the V gene TRBV5-1; D uncertain. V gave up 3 bases and J gave up 2 bases, with 8 bases separating them. The CDR3 runs to 13 residues. Germline loops: CDR1 SGHRS, CDR2 YFSETQ. CDR3 nucleotides: TGCGCCAGCAGCTCGCCTCTTCAAGAGACCCAGTACTTC. Translation gives CASSSPLQETQYF.

This clonotype came up a few times. The V gene is TRBV7-2, the J gene TRBJ1-5; possibly TRBD1 for D (5 bases). The V gene's germline CDR1 is SGHTA and CDR2 FQGNSA. The CDR3 is 15 residues long. The ends were cut back, 3 bases at V and 8 bases at J, with 17 bases in the middle. The CDR3 DNA sequence: TGTGCCAGCAGCTTGATTGGGGTGGGGGGGAAGCCCCAGCATTTT. Protein sequence: CASSLIGVGGKPQHF.

V gene TRBV10-1 combines with J gene TRBJ1-1, with D unclear. With 2 bases removed from V and 0 bases from J, the gap between germline ends came to 4 bases. The germline V gene has CDR1 WNHNN and CDR2 SYGVQD (reference sequence). This CDR3 region has 13 residues. CDR3 nucleotides: TGCGCCAGCAGTGAGAAGGTGAACACTGAAGCTTTCTTT. It specifies CASSEKVNTEAFF.

This clonotype showed up just a few times. The gene calls are TRBV7-9 and TRBJ1-1; tentatively, D is TRBD1 (6 bases). V was trimmed by 3 bases and J by 4 bases, leaving 12 bases between them. Germline CDR1 SEHNR, CDR2 FQNEAQ (reference sequence). The CDR3 runs to 14 residues. DNA for the CDR3: TGTGCCAGCAGCTTCGACAGGTCGGGCACTGAAGCTTTCTTT. Protein: CASSFDRSGTEAFF. The full variable domain, with the rest looked up from reference TRBV7-9 and TRBJ1-1, is DTGVSQNPRHKITKRGQNVTFRCDPISEHNRLYWYRQTLGQGPEFLTYFQNEAQLEKSRLLSDRFSAERPKGSFSTLEIQRTEQGDSAMYLCASSFDRSGTEAFFGQGTRLTVV.

This chain joins TRBV7-6 and TRBJ2-7; no reliable D call. Looked up from germline, CDR1 is SGHVS and CDR2 is FNYEAQ. The V end was cut by 5 bases, the J end by 0 bases, with 5 bases between. The CDR3 consists of 12 residues. The CDR3 loop is CASSPNSYEQYF. Written as DNA, the CDR3 is TGTGCCAGCAGCCCCAACTCCTACGAGCAGTACTTC.